This T cell receptor beta chain was identified during a study of T cell responses to AZD1222 COVID-19 vaccine. Note on this clone: Its antigen is not identified.

Study observations and caveats: Only after the peak T cell response were repertoires sampled.

The CDR3 extends over 17 amino acids. The V and J ends lost 1 base and 3 bases respectively, with 19 bases between them. Germline CDR1 and CDR2: SGHRS and YFSETQ. The table came from immunoSEQ multiplex PCR; TCRdb's copy has only in-frame clones and leaves some out. The sample has about 86,000 clones; around 90% are singletons. The sample here was peripheral blood, taken on day 0 of AZD1222 vaccination. The TCR comes from an adult in good health. The rearrangement links TRBV5-1 to TRBJ2-5; tentatively, D is TRBD2 (7 bases). The CDR3 loop is CASSLRGGPGQEETQYF. The CDR3 DNA is TGCGCCAGCAGCTTGAGGGGGGGCCCTGGGCAAGAAGAGACCCAGTACTTC. The full variable domain, in which reference TRBV5-1 and TRBJ2-5 provide the parts outside the CDR3, is KAGVTQTPRYLIKTRGQQVTLSCSPISGHRSVSWYQQTPGQGLQFLFEYFSETQRNKGNFPGRFSGRQFSNSRSEMNVSTLELGDSALYLCASSLRGGPGQEETQYFGPGTRLLVL.